This T cell receptor (beta chain) was sequenced for a study of blood T cells in healthy people across ages. It was with a sample-barcoded 5' primer and a J-beta primer mix that a second PCR of roughly 7 to 12 cycles was run. Using its own MiXCR run on the 5' RACE reads, TCRdb lists one record per CDR3 protein. The sample records more than 900,000 distinct CDR3 sequences, approximately 25% being singletons. This CDR3 is built from 14 residues. CDR1 SGHRS and CDR2 YFSETQ come from the germline V gene. This clonotype occurred a few times. A further study also used this sample, focusing on T cells of mothers and their children.

This TCR was recovered from a girl aged 2-10 years in good health. The specimen was blood. The chain is built from TRBV5-1 and TRBJ2-5, with D uncertain. The DNA end is more similar to TRBJ2-1, so the J call may be wrong. Here the CDR3 DNA reads TGCGCCAGCAGCGAGGACCCTCTCTACAATGAGCAGTTCTTC. This codes for CASSEDPLYNEQFF.